Given below is one TCR beta chain in context. Its antigen is not known. This sample was included in a study of graft-versus-host responses after intestinal transplantation. Study conclusions and caveats: Circulating GvH clones peaking coincided with falling HvG clones soon after transplant. Clonal ratios of graft-versus-host to host-versus-graft in allografts were high for patients exhibiting graft-donor T cell macrochimerism. Recipient bone marrow held GvH clones, some seen earlier in ileum or blood.

Profiling relied on immunoSEQ multiplex PCR, and the TCRdb table lists in-frame clones only, not all of them. The sample lists 20,000 or so clones, 80% to 95% occurring once. The trim removed 4 bases at V and 1 base at J, leaving 10 bases unmatched. Germline CDR1 and CDR2: SGHRS and YFSETQ. This CDR3 spans 19 amino acids. The specimen comprised PBMCs, sampled 357 days after transplant. The chain has TRBV5-1 and TRBJ2-2; TRBD2 aligns across 13 bases. This clonotype originated in a human patient who received an intestinal transplant, so some T cells may come from the graft donor. The CDR3 nucleotides read TGCGCCAGCAGCCCGTGGACTAGCGGGGGCCTACTGAACACCGGGGAGCTGTTTTTT. It encodes CASSPWTSGGLLNTGELFF.